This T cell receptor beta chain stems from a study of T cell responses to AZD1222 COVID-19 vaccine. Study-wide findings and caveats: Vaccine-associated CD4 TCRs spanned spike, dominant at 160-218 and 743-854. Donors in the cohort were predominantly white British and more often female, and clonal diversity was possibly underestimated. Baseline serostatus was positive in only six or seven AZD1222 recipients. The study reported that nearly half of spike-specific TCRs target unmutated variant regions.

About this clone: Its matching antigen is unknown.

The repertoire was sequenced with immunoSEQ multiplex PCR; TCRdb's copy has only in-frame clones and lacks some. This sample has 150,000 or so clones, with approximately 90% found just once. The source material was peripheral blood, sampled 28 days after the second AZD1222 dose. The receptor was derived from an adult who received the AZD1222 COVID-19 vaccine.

CDR3 sequence (DNA): TGTGCCAGCAGCCAACGTGGAGGGTTTTACACTGAAGCTTTCTTT. As protein: CASSQRGGFYTEAFF. The chain employs TRBV4-2 and TRBJ1-1; no clear D gene. The CDR3 is 15 residues long. Looked up from germline, CDR1 is LGHNA and CDR2 is YNFKEQ. Between the trimmed V and J ends, which lost 2 bases and 3 bases, there was a span of 13 bases.